A selection of T cell receptor beta chains follows, all from one sample in a study of cytomegalovirus exposure and HLA in healthy donors. Assay used: immunoSEQ multiplex PCR; TCRdb lists only in-frame clones, some missing. Altogether 100,000 to 150,000 clones are present, roughly 90% being singletons, with the ten largest covering about 1.9%. Material: PBMCs. The receptors come from a woman in her late teens or twenties in good health and CMV-seronegative. Each CDR3 is given with its conserved first and last residue. A D gene is named only where the DNA matches it firmly.

V	J	D	DNA	CDR3
TRBV19	TRBJ2-1	-	TGTGCCAGTAGTAGGGCGAGACGTTCCTACAATGAGCAGTTCTTC	CASSRARRSYNEQFF
TRBV19	TRBJ1-1	TRBD1	TGTGCCAGTAGTATCCCGGCAGGGGGCACTGGCACTGAAGCTTTCTTT	CASSIPAGGTGTEAFF
TRBV28	TRBJ2-7	TRBD1	TGTGCCAGCAGTTTCACAGGGGCCCCTTCTATCTACGAGCAGTACTTC	CASSFTGAPSIYEQYF
TRBV5-1	TRBJ1-4	-	TGCGCCAGCAGCTTGTCGTCACAGGTTAATGAAAAACTGTTTTTT	CASSLSSQVNEKLFF
TRBV27	TRBJ2-3	TRBD1	TGTGCCAGCAGTTCGAATAGGGGGCTGCATCCAGATACGCAGTATTTT	CASSSNRGLHPDTQYF
TRBV14	TRBJ2-7	-	TGTGCCAGCAGCCAAGATCTACTAGCCTACGAGCAGTACTTC	CASSQDLLAYEQYF
TRBV6-1	TRBJ1-2	-	TGTGCCAGCAGCTCAGGGTATGGCTACACCTTC	CASSSGYGYTF
TRBV15	TRBJ2-6	TRBD1	TGTGCCACCAGCAGAACAGACAGGGCTGGGGCCAACGTCCTGACTTTC	CATSRTDRAGANVLTF
TRBV9	TRBJ2-7	TRBD2	TGTGCCAGCAGCGGTAGCGGGAGTCAGTACGAGCAGTACTTC	CASSGSGSQYEQYF
TRBV2	TRBJ2-1	TRBD2	TGTGCCAGCAGTGACCCACTAGCGGGAGGAAATGAGCAGTTCTTC	CASSDPLAGGNEQFF
TRBV27	TRBJ2-1	-	TGTGCCAGCAGTTTATCGCGGCGGCTAACATCCTACAATGAGCAGTTCTTC	CASSLSRRLTSYNEQFF
TRBV5-1	TRBJ2-7	-	TGCGCCAGCAGCTTGGCCTCAGGGGCGGGCTACGAGCAGTACTTC	CASSLASGAGYEQYF
TRBV28	TRBJ1-2	-	TGTGCCAGCAGCTCCGCTGAACCAGCTAACTATGGCTACACCTTC	CASSSAEPANYGYTF
TRBV27	TRBJ1-1	TRBD1	TGTGCCAGCGTCGACAGGGAGTATTCTGAAGCTTTCTTT	CASVDREYSEAFF
TRBV5-1	TRBJ2-5	TRBD2	TGCGCCAGCAGCTTGGGACTACTAGCGGGAGGGCAAGAGACCCAGTACTTC	CASSLGLLAGGQETQYF
TRBV2	TRBJ1-1	-	TGTGCCAGCAGACGCGAACCAACAGGGCCCGAAGCTTTCTTT	CASRREPTGPEAFF
TRBV10-3	TRBJ2-1	-	TGTGCCATCAGTGATAAGGTGACTCAGGACGGGCAGGGCTCCTACAATGAGCAGTTCTTC	CAISDKVTQDGQGSYNEQFF
TRBV7-9	TRBJ2-7	TRBD2	TGTGCCAGCAGGGGTAGCGGGAGCTACGAGCAGTACTTC	CASRGSGSYEQYF